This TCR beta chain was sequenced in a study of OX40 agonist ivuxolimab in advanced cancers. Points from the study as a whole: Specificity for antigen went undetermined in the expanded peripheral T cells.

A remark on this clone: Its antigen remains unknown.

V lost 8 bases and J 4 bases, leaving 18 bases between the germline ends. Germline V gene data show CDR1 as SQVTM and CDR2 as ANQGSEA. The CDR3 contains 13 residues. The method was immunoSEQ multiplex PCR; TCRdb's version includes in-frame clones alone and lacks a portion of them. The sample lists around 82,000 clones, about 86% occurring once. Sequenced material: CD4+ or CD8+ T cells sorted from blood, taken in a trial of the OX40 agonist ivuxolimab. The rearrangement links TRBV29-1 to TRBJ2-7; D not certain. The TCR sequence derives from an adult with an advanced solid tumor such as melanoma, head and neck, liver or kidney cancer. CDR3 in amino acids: CSFTLTADYEQYF. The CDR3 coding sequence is TGCAGCTTCACGCTCACGGCCGATTACGAGCAGTACTTC.